Listed below are T cell receptor delta chains from one sample, sequenced in a study of DNA immune sequencing with unique molecular identifiers. TCRdb redid the clone calls on the multiplex PCR reads with CATT. The top ten hold around 69% of the sample, which has about 750 delta-chain clones, approximately 3% seen once. Sequencing input: gamma-delta T cells from PBMCs. The receptors originated from a human donor in good health. CDR3s include the opening cysteine and the closing phenylalanine or tryptophan. D genes are given only for firm matches. Size is stated for part of the rows, as once, few or many counts, or as a class when the clone is expanded.

j_call | clone_size | d_call | v_call | cdr3_nt | cdr3_aa
TRDJ1 | large | TRDD3 | TRDV2 | TGTGCCTGTGACACCGTGATGGGGGATACGCTACTCATCTTT | CACDTVMGDTLLIF
TRDJ1 | - | TRDD3 | TRDV2 | TGTGCCTGTGACCCAGTTGTGTCCTGGGGGACCCTCGATAAACTCATCTTT | CACDPVVSWGTLDKLIF
TRDJ1 | medium-sized | TRDD3 | TRDV2 | TGTGCCTGTGACACTCTGGGGGATTCTCGATACACCGATAAACTCATCTTT | CACDTLGDSRYTDKLIF
TRDJ3 | medium-sized | TRDD3 | TRDV2 | TGTGCCTGTGATCCAGTACTGGGGGAAAACTCCTGGGACACCCGACAGATGTTTTTC | CACDPVLGENSWDTRQMFF
TRDJ1 | medium-sized | - | TRDV2 | TGTGCCTGTGACACGGTGGAGAATTCCCCGGACACCGATAAACTCATCTTT | CACDTVENSPDTDKLIF
TRDJ1 | medium-sized | TRDD3 | TRDV2 | TGTGCCTGTGACACCGTGAAGGGGGGATACGGTGGTTACACCGATAAACTCATCTTT | CACDTVKGGYGGYTDKLIF
TRDJ1 | medium-sized | TRDD3 | TRDV2 | TGTGCCTGTGTGTCACTGGGGGATAAGGGCACCGATAAACTCATCTTT | CACVSLGDKGTDKLIF
TRDJ1 | medium-sized | TRDD3 | TRDV2 | TGTGCCTGTGACGTACTGGGGGATATCGAGGACACCGATAAACTCATCTTT | CACDVLGDIEDTDKLIF
TRDJ3 | medium-sized | TRDD3 | TRDV2 | TGTGCCTGTGACTCCGCCAACACTGGGGGATCCTGGGACACCCGACAGATGTTTTTC | CACDSANTGGSWDTRQMFF
TRDJ1 | medium-sized | TRDD3 | TRDV2 | TGTGCCTGTGACACCGTACTGGGGGATACGTACACCGATAAACTCATCTTT | CACDTVLGDTYTDKLIF
TRDJ1 | large | - | TRDV2 | TGTGCCTGTGACACCCTGGGGAAACTGTACACCGATAAACTCATCTTT | CACDTLGKLYTDKLIF
TRDJ1 | medium-sized | - | TRDV2 | TGTGCCTGTGACACGGTGGGGGCCCAGTACACCGATAAACTCATCTTT | CACDTVGAQYTDKLIF
TRDJ1 | few | TRDD3 | TRDV2 | TGTGCCTGTGTCGCGTTGTCTGGGGGATACGCCGGCACCGATAAACTCATCTTT | CACVALSGGYAGTDKLIF
TRDJ1 | large | TRDD3 | TRDV2 | TGTGCCTGTGACCCCGTTACTGGGGGATACGCACCTCTCATCTTT | CACDPVTGGYAPLIF
TRDJ1 | medium-sized | TRDD3 | TRDV2 | TGTGCCTGTGACGGGGTTGGAGCGCGTGTGAATATCTGGGGGAACGATAAACTCATCTTT | CACDGVGARVNIWGNDKLIF
TRDJ1 | medium-sized | TRDD3 | TRDV2 | TGTGCCTGTGACGAGATCCTGGGGGGTATCACCGATAAACTCATCTTT | CACDEILGGITDKLIF
TRDJ1 | medium-sized | TRDD3 | TRDV2 | TGTGCCTGTGACACTCGGTGTTGGGGGACCCGTCTAGAATACACCGATAAACTCATCTTT | CACDTRCWGTRLEYTDKLIF
TRDJ1 | hyperexpanded | TRDD3 | TRDV2 | TGTGCCTGTGACCCCGTACTGGGGGCCAATATTTACACCGATAAACTCATCTTT | CACDPVLGANIYTDKLIF
TRDJ1 | large | - | TRDV2 | TGTGCCTGTGACACAGTTTCCCCGGGGCACACCGATAAACTCATCTTT | CACDTVSPGHTDKLIF
TRDJ1 | medium-sized | - | TRDV2 | TGTGCCTGTGACCCGGTAGGACTAGGGGTCGATAAACTCATCTTT | CACDPVGLGVDKLIF